A selection of T cell receptor beta chains follows, all from one sample in a study of T cells after yellow fever vaccination. TCRdb processed the 5' RACE reads anew with MiXCR; each CDR3 protein has one entry. The sample lists a few hundred thousand distinct CDR3 sequences, roughly 4% occurring once. Sequenced material: PBMCs, taken 5 days after the yellow fever booster vaccination. All receptors derive from a man in his late teens or twenties who received the YFV17D yellow fever vaccine. CDR3s include the opening cysteine and the closing phenylalanine or tryptophan. The D gene is left open where the match is weak. Only some rows state a clone size, as once, few, many or a class for expanded clones.

J gene,D gene,clone size,V gene,CDR3 DNA,CDR3 protein
TRBJ2-3,-,many,TRBV20-1,TGCAGTGCTCCTCAAAGACAGGGAGGCGCAGATACGCAGTATTTT,CSAPQRQGGADTQYF
TRBJ1-1,-,few,TRBV10-3,TGTGCCATCAGTGAGTGGGGTATACCGAACACTGAAGCTTTCTTT,CAISEWGIPNTEAFF
TRBJ2-7,TRBD2,-,TRBV5-1,TGCGCCAGCAGCCCGGCGGGGCTAGCGGGGTACGAGCAGTACTTC,CASSPAGLAGYEQYF
TRBJ2-5,-,-,TRBV18,TGTGCCAGCTCACAACAGGGAATTCGAGAGACCCAGTACTTC,CASSQQGIRETQYF
TRBJ2-7,-,few,TRBV6-2/TRBV6-3,TGTGCCAGCAGTTCCTTAGACAGGACCGCCTACGAGCAGTACTTC,CASSSLDRTAYEQYF
TRBJ2-7,TRBD1,many,TRBV7-6,TGTGCCAGCAGCCTCCGGGACAGGTTCTACGAGCAGTACTTC,CASSLRDRFYEQYF
TRBJ2-3,TRBD1,many,TRBV10-1,TGCGCCAGCAGTGAATCGAGGGGGCAGTATCGTACAGATACGCAGTATTTT,CASSESRGQYRTDTQYF
TRBJ1-2,-,many,TRBV29-1,TGCAGCGTCTCCCCCGGAGGGGGCTATGGCTACACCTTC,CSVSPGGGYGYTF
TRBJ2-1,-,few,TRBV5-1,TGCGCCAGCAGCTTGGATGACCTCTACAATGAGCAGTTCTTC,CASSLDDLYNEQFF
TRBJ2-2,TRBD1,few,TRBV5-4,TGTGCCAGCAGCCCCCGGGACAGGGGGGGCACCGGGGAGCTGTTTTTT,CASSPRDRGGTGELFF
TRBJ1-2,-,few,TRBV5-4,TGTGCCAGCAGCTTGGATCAGGGTGGCTATGGCTACACCTTC,CASSLDQGGYGYTF
TRBJ2-5,-,few,TRBV6-5,TGTGCCAGCAGTTACGCCGCAGGGGTAGAGACCCAGTACTTC,CASSYAAGVETQYF
TRBJ2-5,-,few,TRBV7-2,TGTGCCAGCAGCCGCGAGCCGGGAGAGACCCAGTACTTC,CASSREPGETQYF
TRBJ1-2,-,few,TRBV7-2,TGTGCCAGCAGCCTCCGGGACACCGACTATGGCTACACCTTC,CASSLRDTDYGYTF
TRBJ1-1,-,many,TRBV12-3/TRBV12-4,TGTGCCAGCAGCCACGGGGGAACTGAAGCTTTCTTT,CASSHGGTEAFF
TRBJ1-1,-,-,TRBV4-1,TGCGCCAGCAGCCAAGCGGGGTCGTGGTACACTGAAGCTTTCTTT,CASSQAGSWYTEAFF
TRBJ1-2,-,-,TRBV20-1,TGCAGTGCTAGGGATTCGACGGTCTTCTATGGCTACACCTTC,CSARDSTVFYGYTF
TRBJ2-5,-,-,TRBV27,TGTGCCAGCAGTTCCGCGATTCGGGTAGGAGAGGAGACCCAGTACTTC,CASSSAIRVGEETQYF
TRBJ1-1,-,-,TRBV7-9,TGTGCCAGCACAATCTCCGGGACGGGGAACACTGAAGCTTTCTTT,CASTISGTGNTEAFF
TRBJ2-2,TRBD1,few,TRBV5-1,TGCGCCAGCAGCTTGGCCGGACAGGGTAATATCGGGGAGCTGTTTTTT,CASSLAGQGNIGELFF
TRBJ1-1,-,-,TRBV19,TGTGCCAGTAGTATGTGGGGGAAGAACACTGAAGCTTTCTTT,CASSMWGKNTEAFF
TRBJ2-7,TRBD1,-,TRBV9,TGTGCCAGCAGCCGAGCCCCGGGACAGGGGGCTTACGAGCAGTACTTC,CASSRAPGQGAYEQYF
TRBJ1-6,-,many,TRBV27,TGTGCCAGCACCGCCGGGACAAAGAATTCACCCCTCCACTTT,CASTAGTKNSPLHF
TRBJ2-7,TRBD1,few,TRBV7-8,TGTGCCAGCAGCAAGCAGACAGGGGCCTACGAGCAGTACTTC,CASSKQTGAYEQYF
TRBJ1-3,TRBD1,few,TRBV7-2,TGTGCCAGCAGCTTCACAGGGGGTACTGGAAACACCATATATTTT,CASSFTGGTGNTIYF
TRBJ1-1,-,-,TRBV6-1,TGTGCCAGCAGTGAATGGCAGAGCCCTGAAGCTTTCTTT,CASSEWQSPEAFF
TRBJ2-3,-,few,TRBV9,TGTGCCAGCAGCGTAGGACTCCGCACAGATACGCAGTATTTT,CASSVGLRTDTQYF
TRBJ2-3,-,many,TRBV7-9,TGTGCCAGCAGCTTAGGTTCCGTCCACACAGATACGCAGTATTTT,CASSLGSVHTDTQYF
TRBJ1-1,-,few,TRBV20-1,TGCAGTGCTAGAGATCGTACAGGGACTAAAGCTTTCTTT,CSARDRTGTKAFF
TRBJ2-3,TRBD2,few,TRBV5-1,TGCGCCAGCACCGTTCTAACCGGGACTAGCGGGGAGAGCACAGATACGCAGTATTTT,CASTVLTGTSGESTDTQYF
TRBJ2-7,TRBD1,many,TRBV5-1,TGCGCCAGCAGCGCCTCCGGGACAGGGGGCGCCGAGCAGTACTTC,CASSASGTGGAEQYF
TRBJ1-4,-,few,TRBV7-2,TGTGCCAGCAGGCAGGGGTCTAATGAAAAACTGTTTTTT,CASRQGSNEKLFF